This TCR beta chain was obtained from a study of cytomegalovirus exposure and HLA in healthy donors. Broader study findings: A later analysis associated 15,000 to 20,000 TCR beta sequences with HLA alleles at a 0.05 false discovery rate. The productive fraction for most TCR beta V segments was about 87% or about 30% in an earlier analysis.

As concerns this clone: The antigen remains unidentified.

Germline CDR1 SGHVS, CDR2 FNYEAQ. V gave up 3 bases and J gave up 3 bases; unmatched junction bases: 9. CDR3 length: 16 residues. PCR involved 60 Vbeta and 13 Jbeta primers. The assay was immunoSEQ multiplex PCR, and TCRdb's table has in-frame clones only and misses some. This table holds 170,000 or so clones, 84% found once. The sequence derives from a man aged 18 to 35 in good health and CMV-seronegative. The genes are TRBV7-6 and TRBJ2-7, with 9 bases lining up with TRBD2. Sequenced input: PBMCs. The CDR3 nucleotides read TGTGCCAGCAGCTTCCCTCCGACTAGCGGCTACTACGAGCAGTACTTC. Its translation is CASSFPPTSGYYEQYF.